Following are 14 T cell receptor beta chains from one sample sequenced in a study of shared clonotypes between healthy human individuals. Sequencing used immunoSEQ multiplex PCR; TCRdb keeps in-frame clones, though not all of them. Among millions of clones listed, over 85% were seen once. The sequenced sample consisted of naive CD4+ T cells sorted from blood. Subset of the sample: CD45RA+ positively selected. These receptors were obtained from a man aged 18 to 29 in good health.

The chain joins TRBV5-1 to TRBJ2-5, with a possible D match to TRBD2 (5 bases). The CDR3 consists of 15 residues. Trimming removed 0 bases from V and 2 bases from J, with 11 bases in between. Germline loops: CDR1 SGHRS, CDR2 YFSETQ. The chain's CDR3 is CASSLGSGIQETQYF. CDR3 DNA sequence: TGCGCCAGCAGCTTGGGATCCGGGATTCAAGAGACCCAGTACTTC. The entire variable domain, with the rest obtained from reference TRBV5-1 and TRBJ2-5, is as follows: KAGVTQTPRYLIKTRGQQVTLSCSPISGHRSVSWYQQTPGQGLQFLFEYFSETQRNKGNFPGRFSGRQFSNSRSEMNVSTLELGDSALYLCASSLGSGIQETQYFGPGTRLLVL.

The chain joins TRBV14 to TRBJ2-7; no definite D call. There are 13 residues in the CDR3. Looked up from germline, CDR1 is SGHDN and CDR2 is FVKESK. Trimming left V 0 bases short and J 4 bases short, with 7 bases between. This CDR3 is CASSQDIDYEQYF. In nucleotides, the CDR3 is TGTGCCAGCAGCCAAGATATTGATTACGAGCAGTACTTC.

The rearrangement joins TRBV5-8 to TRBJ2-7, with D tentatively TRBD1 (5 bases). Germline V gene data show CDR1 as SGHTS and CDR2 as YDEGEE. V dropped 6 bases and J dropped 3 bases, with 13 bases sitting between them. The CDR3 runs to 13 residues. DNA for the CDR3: TGTGCCAGCACGTACAGGAGTCTCTACGAGCAGTACTTC. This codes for CASTYRSLYEQYF.

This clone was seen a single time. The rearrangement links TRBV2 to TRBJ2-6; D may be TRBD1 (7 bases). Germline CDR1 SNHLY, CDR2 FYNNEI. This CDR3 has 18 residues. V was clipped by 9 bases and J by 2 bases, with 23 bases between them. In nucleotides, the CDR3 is TGTGCCAGTGACTCCCGGGGGACAGCGATTACTGGGGCCAACGTCCTGACTTTC. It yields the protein CASDSRGTAITGANVLTF.

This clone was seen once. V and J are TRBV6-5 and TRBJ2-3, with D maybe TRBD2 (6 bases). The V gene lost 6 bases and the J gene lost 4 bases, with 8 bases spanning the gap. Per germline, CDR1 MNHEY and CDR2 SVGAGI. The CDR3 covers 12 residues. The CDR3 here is CASRGGPDTQYF. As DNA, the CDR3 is TGTGCCAGCAGGGGGGGTCCAGATACGCAGTATTTT.

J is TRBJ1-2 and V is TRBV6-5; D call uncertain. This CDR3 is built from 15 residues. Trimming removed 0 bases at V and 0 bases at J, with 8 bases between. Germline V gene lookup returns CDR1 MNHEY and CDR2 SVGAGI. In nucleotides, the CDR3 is TGTGCCAGCAGTTACTCAGCAGGACCTAACTATGGCTACACCTTC. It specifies CASSYSAGPNYGYTF.

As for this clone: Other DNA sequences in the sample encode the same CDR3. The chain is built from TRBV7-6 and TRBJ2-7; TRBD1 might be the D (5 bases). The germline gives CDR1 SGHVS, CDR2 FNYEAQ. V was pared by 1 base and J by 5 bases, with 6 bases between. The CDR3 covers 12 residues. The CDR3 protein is CASSLVGDEQYF. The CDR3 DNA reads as TGTGCCAGCAGCTTAGTAGGGGACGAGCAGTACTTC.

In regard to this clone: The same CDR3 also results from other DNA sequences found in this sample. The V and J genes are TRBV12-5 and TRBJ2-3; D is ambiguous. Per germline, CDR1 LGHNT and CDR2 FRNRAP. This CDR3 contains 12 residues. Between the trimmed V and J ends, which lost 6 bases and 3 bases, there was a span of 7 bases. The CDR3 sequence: CASGDRTDTQYF. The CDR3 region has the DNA TGTGCTAGTGGAGATCGGACAGATACGCAGTATTTT.

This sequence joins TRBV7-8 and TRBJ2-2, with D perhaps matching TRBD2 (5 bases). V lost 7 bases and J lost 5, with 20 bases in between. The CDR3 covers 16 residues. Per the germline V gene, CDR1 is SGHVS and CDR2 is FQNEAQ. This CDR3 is CASTGWGELVTGELFF. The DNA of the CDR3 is TGTGCCAGCACCGGGTGGGGTGAACTAGTAACCGGGGAGCTGTTTTTT.

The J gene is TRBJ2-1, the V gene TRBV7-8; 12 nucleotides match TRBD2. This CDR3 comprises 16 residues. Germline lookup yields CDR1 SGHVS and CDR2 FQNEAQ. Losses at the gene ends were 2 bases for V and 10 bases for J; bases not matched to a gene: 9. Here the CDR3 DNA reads TGTGCCAGCAGCTTACGGACTAGCGGGGTACCAGGGGAGCAGTTCTTC. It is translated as CASSLRTSGVPGEQFF.

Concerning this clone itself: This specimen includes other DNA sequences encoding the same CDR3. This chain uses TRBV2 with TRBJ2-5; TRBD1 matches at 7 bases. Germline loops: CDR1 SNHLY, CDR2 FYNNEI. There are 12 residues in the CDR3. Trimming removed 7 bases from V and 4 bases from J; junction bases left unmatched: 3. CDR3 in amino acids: CASTPGGETQYF. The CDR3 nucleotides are TGTGCCAGCACGCCAGGGGGAGAGACCCAGTACTTC.

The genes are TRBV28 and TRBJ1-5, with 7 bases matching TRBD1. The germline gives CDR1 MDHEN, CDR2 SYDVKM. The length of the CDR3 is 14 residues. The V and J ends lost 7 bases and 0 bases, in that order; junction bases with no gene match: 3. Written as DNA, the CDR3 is TGTGCCAGCAACAGGGGAGGTAGCAATCAGCCCCAGCATTTT. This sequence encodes CASNRGGSNQPQHF.

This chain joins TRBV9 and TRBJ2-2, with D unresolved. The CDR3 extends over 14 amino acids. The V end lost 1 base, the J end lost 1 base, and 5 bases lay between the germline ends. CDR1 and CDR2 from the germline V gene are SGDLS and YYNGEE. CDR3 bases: TGTGCCAGCAGCGTAACGGTGAACACCGGGGAGCTGTTTTTT. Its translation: CASSVTVNTGELFF.

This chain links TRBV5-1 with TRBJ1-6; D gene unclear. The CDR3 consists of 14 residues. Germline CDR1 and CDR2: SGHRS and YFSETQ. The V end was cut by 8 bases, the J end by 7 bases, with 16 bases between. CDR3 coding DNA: TGCGCCAGTTCAGGCGGGGAAGGGAATTCACCCCTCCACTTT. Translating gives CASSGGEGNSPLHF.